Following are 11 T cell receptor beta chains from one sample sequenced in a study of blood T cell repertoires in COVID-19. Generated by immunoSEQ multiplex PCR, the TCRdb table keeps only in-frame clones and is missing some. In the table there are about 270,000 clones, around nine tenths of which are singletons. The sample taken for sequencing was peripheral blood. All receptors come from a man aged 35 to 55 who had recovered from COVID-19.

The chain links TRBV2 to TRBJ1-6, with 9 bases aligning to TRBD1. This CDR3 comprises 17 residues. J gave up 6 bases and V 5 bases, and 11 bases lay outside the gene matches. Germline loops: CDR1 SNHLY, CDR2 FYNNEI. The CDR3 DNA follows: TGTGCCAGCAGTCATATCCCGGGACAGGGACTTAATTCACCCCTCCACTTT. Translating it yields CASSHIPGQGLNSPLHF.

The chain recombines TRBV3-1 (or the pseudogene TRBV3-2) with TRBJ1-1; D may be TRBD1 (5 bases). V lost 4 bases and J 6 bases, leaving 6 bases between the germline ends. The germline V gene has CDR1 LGHDT and CDR2 YNNKEL (reference sequence). CDR3 length equals 11 residues. Here the CDR3 DNA reads TGTGCCAGCAGCCTAGGGGCTGAAGCTTTCTTT. Translated, it gives CASSLGAEAFF.

The J gene is TRBJ2-3, the V gene TRBV28; D possibly corresponds to TRBD1 (6 bases). This CDR3 has 17 residues. Germline values: CDR1 MDHEN, CDR2 SYDVKM. Trimming left V 5 bases short and J 3 bases short, with 21 bases between. The CDR3 nucleotides are TGTGCCAGCAGTCTGGGGGCCGACATTGGGAGAACAGATACGCAGTATTTT. The encoded protein is CASSLGADIGRTDTQYF.

The chain uses TRBV4-3 and TRBJ2-7; TRBD2 matches 11 bases. Germline CDR1 reads LGHNA; CDR2 reads YSLEER. The CDR3 consists of 16 residues. V dropped 1 base and J dropped 2; count of bases not matched to a gene: 4. The CDR3 DNA is TGCGCCAGCAGCCAAGCTCTAGCGGGAGGACCCTACGAGCAGTACTTC. It is translated as CASSQALAGGPYEQYF.

The CDR3 region has the DNA TGCGCCAGCAGCCAAGATCTAGCAGCGAACACCGGGGAGCTGTTTTTT. Protein product: CASSQDLAANTGELFF. The chain employs TRBV4-3 and TRBJ2-2, with D maybe TRBD2 (5 bases). The CDR3 consists of 16 residues. The V gene lost 0 bases and the J gene lost 0 bases, with 8 bases spanning the gap. Germline CDR1 reads LGHNA; CDR2 reads YSLEER.

The rearrangement uses TRBV4-1 and TRBJ2-6; 7 bases agree with TRBD1. The CDR3 sequence is 16 residues long. V shed 4 bases and J 0 bases; nucleotides not matched to a gene: 3. Germline V CDR1 and CDR2: MGHRA, YSYEKL. The CDR3 loop is CASSRRQGSGANVLTF. DNA of the CDR3: TGCGCCAGCAGCCGGCGACAGGGCTCTGGGGCCAACGTCCTGACTTTC.

The gene calls are TRBV10-3 and TRBJ2-1; 11 bases are a match to TRBD1. The V gene's germline CDR1 is ENHRY and CDR2 SYGVKD. V dropped 6 bases and J dropped 7; count of bases not matched to a gene: 11. This CDR3 is 16 amino acids long. CDR3 DNA: TGTGCCATCAGCCTATTGGACAGGGGGCCTTCGAATGAGCAGTTCTTC. Its protein is CAISLLDRGPSNEQFF.

This chain uses TRBV10-3 with TRBJ1-2; the match to TRBD1 covers 9 bases. The V segment lost 2 bases and the J segment 8 bases; nucleotides outside the gene matches: 15. From germline, CDR1 is ENHRY and CDR2 SYGVKD. This CDR3 is built from 17 residues. CDR3 DNA sequence: TGTGCCATCAGTGAGCCAGCTAAGTTGGGACAGGGACACGGCTACACCTTC. It translates to CAISEPAKLGQGHGYTF.

V and J are TRBV5-1 and TRBJ2-3; TRBD1 agrees at 9 bases. J lost 8 bases, V lost 0 bases, and 13 bases had no gene match. The CDR3 covers 17 residues. Germline loops: CDR1 SGHRS, CDR2 YFSETQ. The chain's CDR3 is CASSLGTGTGPLGTQYF. CDR3 sequence (DNA): TGCGCCAGCAGCTTGGGTACCGGGACAGGGCCGTTGGGTACGCAGTATTTT.

This clone was counted only a few times. The chain couples TRBV10-3 to TRBJ1-3; D unclear. The germline CDR1 and CDR2 sequences are ENHRY and SYGVKD. The CDR3 has 16 residues. Trimming stripped 2 bases from V and 0 bases from J, with 11 bases between. Here the CDR3 reads CAISEGRVLSGNTIYF. The DNA of the CDR3 is TGTGCCATCAGTGAGGGGAGGGTACTCTCTGGAAACACCATATATTTT.

The V call is TRBV10-3, the J call TRBJ2-7; a possible D gene is TRBD2 (5 bases). The CDR3 is made up of 16 amino acids. With 0 bases removed from V and 7 bases from J, the gap between germline ends came to 19 bases. Germline V gives CDR1 ENHRY, CDR2 SYGVKD. The CDR3 sequence is CAISESPGGRTGEQYF. CDR3 sequence (DNA): TGTGCCATCAGTGAGTCGCCGGGTGGAAGGACGGGAGAGCAGTACTTC.